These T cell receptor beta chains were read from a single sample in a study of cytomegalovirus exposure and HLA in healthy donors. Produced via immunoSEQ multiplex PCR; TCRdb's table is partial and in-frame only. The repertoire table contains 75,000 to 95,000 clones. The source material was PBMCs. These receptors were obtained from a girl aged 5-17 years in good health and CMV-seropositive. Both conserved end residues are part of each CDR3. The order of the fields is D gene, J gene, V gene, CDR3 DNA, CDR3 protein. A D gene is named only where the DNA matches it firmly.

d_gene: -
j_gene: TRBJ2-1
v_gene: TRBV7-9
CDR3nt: TGTGCCAGCAGCCGGATGGGGGACAAACAGTTCTTC
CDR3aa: CASSRMGDKQFF

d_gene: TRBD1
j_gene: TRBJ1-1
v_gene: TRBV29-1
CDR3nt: TGCAGCGCCGCCTCACAGGGGGCGGAAGCTTTCTTT
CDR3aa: CSAASQGAEAFF

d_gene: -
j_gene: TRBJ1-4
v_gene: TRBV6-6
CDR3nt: TGTGCCAGCAGTTATGCCCCAGCAACTAATGAAAAACTGTTTTTT
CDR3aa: CASSYAPATNEKLFF

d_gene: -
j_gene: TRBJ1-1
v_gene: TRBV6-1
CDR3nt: TGTGCCAGCAGTGAAGGGTCAAAAGGAGGGAACACTGAAGCTTTCTTT
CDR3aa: CASSEGSKGGNTEAFF

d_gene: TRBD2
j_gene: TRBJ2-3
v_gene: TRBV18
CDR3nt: TGTGCCAGCTCTCTCGGGACTAGCGGCACAGATACGCAGTATTTT
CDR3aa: CASSLGTSGTDTQYF

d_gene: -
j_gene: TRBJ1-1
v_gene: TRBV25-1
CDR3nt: TGTGCCAGCATGGGTGGAGGGGACACTGAAGCTTTCTTT
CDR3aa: CASMGGGDTEAFF

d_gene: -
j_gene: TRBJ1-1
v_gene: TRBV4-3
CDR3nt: TGCGCCAGCAGCGATCCGACAGGAATGAACACTGAAGATTTCTTT
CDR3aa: CASSDPTGMNTEDFF

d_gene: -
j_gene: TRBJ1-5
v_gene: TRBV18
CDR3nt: TGTGCCAGCTCAAGTATGGGGGGTAGCAATCAGCCCCAGCATTTT
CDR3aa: CASSSMGGSNQPQHF

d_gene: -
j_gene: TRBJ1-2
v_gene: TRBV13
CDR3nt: TGTGCCAGCAGCCTGGACACAGTGGGCAGGGTCCATGGCTACACCTTC
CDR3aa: CASSLDTVGRVHGYTF

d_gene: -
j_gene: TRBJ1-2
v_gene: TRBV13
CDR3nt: TGTGCCAGCAGCCCTAGCACTTCACCAGATTATGGCTACACCTTC
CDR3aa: CASSPSTSPDYGYTF

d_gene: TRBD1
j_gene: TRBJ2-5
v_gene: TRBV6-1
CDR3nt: TGTGCCAGCAGTGAAGTATCGGACAGGGGAAAGAACCAGTACTTC
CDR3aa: CASSEVSDRGKNQYF

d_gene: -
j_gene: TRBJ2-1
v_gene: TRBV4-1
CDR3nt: TGCGCCAGCAGCCAAGTCGACCTAGTGGTCTACAATGAGCAGTTCTTC
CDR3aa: CASSQVDLVVYNEQFF

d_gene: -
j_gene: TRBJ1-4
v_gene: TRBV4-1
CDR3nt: TGCGCCAGCCGTATCTCAGGGGCAACTAATGAAAAACTGTTTTTT
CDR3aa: CASRISGATNEKLFF

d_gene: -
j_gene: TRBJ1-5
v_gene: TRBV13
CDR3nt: TGTGCCAGCAGCCGGGGGGGGAAGCCCCAGCATTTT
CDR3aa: CASSRGGKPQHF

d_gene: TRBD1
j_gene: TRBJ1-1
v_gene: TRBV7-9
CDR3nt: TGTGCCAGCAGACCTGGACAGGGGAACACTGAAGCTTTCTTT
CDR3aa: CASRPGQGNTEAFF

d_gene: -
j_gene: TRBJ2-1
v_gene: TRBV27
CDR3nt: TGTGCCAGCAGTTTAGGGGGGACGGGCAATGAGCAGTTCTTC
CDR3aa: CASSLGGTGNEQFF

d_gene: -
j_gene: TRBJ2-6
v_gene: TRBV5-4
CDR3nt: TGTGCCAGCAGCATGCGGCCTGGGGCCAACGTCCTGACTTTC
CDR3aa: CASSMRPGANVLTF

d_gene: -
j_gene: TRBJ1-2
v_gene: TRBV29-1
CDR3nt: TGCAGCGTTGAAGTAATAGGGAGTAGCTATGGCTACACCTTC
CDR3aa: CSVEVIGSSYGYTF

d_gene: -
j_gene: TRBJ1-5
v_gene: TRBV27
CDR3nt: TGTGCCAGCAGTAGAACTCTTAGCAATCAGCCCCAGCATTTT
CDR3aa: CASSRTLSNQPQHF

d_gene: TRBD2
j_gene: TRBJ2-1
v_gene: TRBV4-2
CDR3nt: TGTGCCAGCAGCCAAGATCGGACTAGCGGGCGAAGCTCCTACAATGAGCAGTTCTTC
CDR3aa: CASSQDRTSGRSSYNEQFF

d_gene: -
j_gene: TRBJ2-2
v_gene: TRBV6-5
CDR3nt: TGTGCCAGCAGGTCTGAGGGGGGGGGCGGGGAGCTGTTTTTT
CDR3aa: CASRSEGGGGELFF

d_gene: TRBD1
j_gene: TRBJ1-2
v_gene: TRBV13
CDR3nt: TGTGCCAGCAGCTTAAGGAAGGACAGGAACTACACCTTC
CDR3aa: CASSLRKDRNYTF

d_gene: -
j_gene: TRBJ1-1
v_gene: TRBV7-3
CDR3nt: TGTGCCAGCAGCTTTGACAGTTCGAACACTGAAGCTTTCTTT
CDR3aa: CASSFDSSNTEAFF

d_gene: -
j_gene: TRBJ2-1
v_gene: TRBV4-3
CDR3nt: TGCGCCAGCAGCCAAGAGCAGCGCGGCTCCTACAATGAGCAGTTCTTC
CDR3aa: CASSQEQRGSYNEQFF

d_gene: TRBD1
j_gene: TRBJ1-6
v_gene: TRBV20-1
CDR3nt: TGCAGTGCTAGATTCGGGACAGGGGAAAGCTTT
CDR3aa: CSARFGTGESF

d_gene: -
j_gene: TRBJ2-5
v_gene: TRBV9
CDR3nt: TGTGCCAGCAGCTTAGCTGGTGGGCAGGGTCAAGAGACCCAGTACTTC
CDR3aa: CASSLAGGQGQETQYF

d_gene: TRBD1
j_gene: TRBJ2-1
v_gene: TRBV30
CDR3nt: TGTGCCTGGAGTGTACTGGACAGGGGGCGGAATGAGCAGTTCTTC
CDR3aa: CAWSVLDRGRNEQFF

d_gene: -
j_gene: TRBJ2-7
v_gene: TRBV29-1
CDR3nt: TGCAGCGTTGAAGAACTAACCCAGGGGAACGAGCAGTACTTC
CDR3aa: CSVEELTQGNEQYF

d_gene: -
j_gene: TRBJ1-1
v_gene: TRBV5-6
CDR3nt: TGTGCCAGCAGCTTCGGCGGGGGGGGCACTGAAGCTTTCTTT
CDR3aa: CASSFGGGGTEAFF

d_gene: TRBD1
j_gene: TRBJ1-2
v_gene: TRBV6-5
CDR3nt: TGTGCCAGCAGACAGGGGGCGGAAAACTATGGCTACACCTTC
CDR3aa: CASRQGAENYGYTF

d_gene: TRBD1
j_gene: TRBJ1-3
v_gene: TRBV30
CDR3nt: TGTGCCTGGGGCAAACAGGGGGTACGTGGAAACACCATATATTTT
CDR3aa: CAWGKQGVRGNTIYF

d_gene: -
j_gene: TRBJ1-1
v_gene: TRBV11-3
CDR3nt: TGTGCCAGCAGCTTAGGAGAACAGGGCGCTGAAGCTTTCTTT
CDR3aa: CASSLGEQGAEAFF

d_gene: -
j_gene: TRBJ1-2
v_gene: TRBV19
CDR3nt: TGTGCCAGTAGCTCATGGGGCGGACAGATTGGCTACACCTTC
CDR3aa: CASSSWGGQIGYTF

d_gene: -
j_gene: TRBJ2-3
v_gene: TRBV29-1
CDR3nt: TGCAGCGTTGACGCCCTATACACAGATACGCAGTATTTT
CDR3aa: CSVDALYTDTQYF

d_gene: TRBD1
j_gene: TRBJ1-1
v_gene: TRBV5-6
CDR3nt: TGTGCCAGCAGCCAGACAGGGGGCAACACTGAAGCTTTCTTT
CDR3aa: CASSQTGGNTEAFF

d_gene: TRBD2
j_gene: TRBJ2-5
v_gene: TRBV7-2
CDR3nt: TGTGCCAGCAGCTTAGGACTAGCGGGGGGGCCGGGGGAGACCCAGTACTTC
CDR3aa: CASSLGLAGGPGETQYF

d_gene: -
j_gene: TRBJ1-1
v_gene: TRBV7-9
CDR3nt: TGTGCCAGCAGACACGGGGGAGAGAACACTGAAGCTTTCTTT
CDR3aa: CASRHGGENTEAFF